The present TCR beta chain was sequenced within a study of human T cells and chemical hapten exposure. V gave up 2 bases and J gave up 5 bases, with 13 bases separating them. The CDR3 is 14 residues long. Per the germline V gene, CDR1 is PRHDT and CDR2 is FYEKMQ (reference sequence). The study's library attached unique molecular identifiers to single cDNA molecules. In the study's own analysis: Per sample, the median was about 95,000 TCRs, with values from around 24,000 to 710,000. TCRdb itself ran the RACE reads through MiXCR, one entry per CDR3 protein. These V and J calls rely on TCRdb rather than the paper's analysis. In the table there are about 350,000 distinct CDR3 sequences, more than 5% of which are singletons. Time point reported: patch test 2, 6 weeks after DPC sensitization. Specified treatment: therapeutic diphenylcyclopropenone sensitization with weekly scalp DPC. RNA extraction used unfractionated whole blood as the source of total RNA.

Findings and caveats of the study: TCRs at a frequency above 1 in 1000 stayed unchanged with DPC sensitization.

As concerns this clonotype: Its antigen is still unknown.

This receptor was taken from a woman between 18 and 29 years old with alopecia areata. Some clones in this sample may be carry-over from other donors' samples. V is TRBV13 and J is TRBJ2-7, with D perhaps matching TRBD1 or TRBD2 (5 bases each). Sequenced here: whole blood, sampled in connection with sensitization to the hapten diphenylcyclopropenone (DPC). The CDR3 loop reads CASSLRRDENEQYF. The CDR3 DNA follows: TGTGCCAGCAGCTTACGCAGGGACGAAAACGAGCAGTACTTC.